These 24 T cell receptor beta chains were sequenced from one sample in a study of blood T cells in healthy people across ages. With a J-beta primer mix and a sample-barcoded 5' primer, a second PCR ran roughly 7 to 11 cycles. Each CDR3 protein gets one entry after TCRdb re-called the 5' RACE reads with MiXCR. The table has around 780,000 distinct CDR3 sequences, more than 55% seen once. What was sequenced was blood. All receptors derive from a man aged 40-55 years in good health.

The CDR3 loop is CASSQWGWGYTF. The DNA of the CDR3 is TGCGCCAGCAGCCAATGGGGTTGGGGCTACACCTTC. The chain joins TRBV4-1 to TRBJ1-2, with D uncertain. The CDR3 is 12 amino acids. CDR1 and CDR2 from the germline V gene are MGHRA and YSYEKL. V lost 2 bases and J lost 8, with 9 bases in between.

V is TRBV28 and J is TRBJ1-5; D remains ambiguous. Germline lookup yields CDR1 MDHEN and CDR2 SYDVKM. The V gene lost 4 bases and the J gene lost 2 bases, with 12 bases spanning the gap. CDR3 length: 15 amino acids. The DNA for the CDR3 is TGTGCCAGCAGTTCCCCTGACTCCGGCAATCAGCCCCAGCATTTT. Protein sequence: CASSSPDSGNQPQHF.

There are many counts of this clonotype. CDR3 residues: CASSPFPTDTQYF. As DNA, the CDR3 is TGTGCCAGCAGTCCCTTCCCCACAGATACGCAGTATTTT. This chain uses TRBV27 with TRBJ2-3; D unclear. V lost 5 bases, J lost 2 bases, and 8 bases lay in between. There are 13 residues in the CDR3. Per the germline V gene, CDR1 is MNHEY and CDR2 is SMNVEV (reference sequence).

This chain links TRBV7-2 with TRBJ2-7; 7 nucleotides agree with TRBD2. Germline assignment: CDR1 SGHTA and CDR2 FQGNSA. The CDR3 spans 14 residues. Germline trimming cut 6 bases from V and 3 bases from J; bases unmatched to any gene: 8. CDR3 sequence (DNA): TGTGCCAGCAGTTGGGGGGGAGGGATCTACGAGCAGTACTTC. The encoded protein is CASSWGGGIYEQYF.

The CDR3, as DNA: TGCGCCAGCAGCTTGTTAGGTGCGGGGTCTTCCCTTCGGTACTTC. Translation: CASSLLGAGSSLRYF. J is TRBJ2-4 and V is TRBV5-1; possible D gene TRBD2, 6 bases. CDR3 length equals 15 residues. Germline values: CDR1 SGHRS, CDR2 YFSETQ. Between the trimmed V and J ends, which lost 1 base and 15 bases, there was a span of 23 bases. The whole variable domain, filled in from reference TRBV5-1 and TRBJ2-4, reads KAGVTQTPRYLIKTRGQQVTLSCSPISGHRSVSWYQQTPGQGLQFLFEYFSETQRNKGNFPGRFSGRQFSNSRSEMNVSTLELGDSALYLCASSLLGAGSSLRYFGAGTRLSVL.

CDR3 loop: CASSEETGLNYGYTF. In DNA form, the CDR3 reads TGTGCCAGCAGTGAAGAAACAGGGCTTAACTATGGCTACACCTTC. The chain joins TRBV2 to TRBJ1-2; weak D call: TRBD1 (6 bases). The CDR3 has 15 residues. Germline V gives CDR1 SNHLY, CDR2 FYNNEI. Trimming took off 1 base at V and 1 base at J, with 10 bases between the two ends.

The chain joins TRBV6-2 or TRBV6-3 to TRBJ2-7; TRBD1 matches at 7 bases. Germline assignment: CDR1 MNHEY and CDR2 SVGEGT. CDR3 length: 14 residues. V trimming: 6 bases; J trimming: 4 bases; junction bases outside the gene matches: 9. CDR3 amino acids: CASRRQGPPYEQYF. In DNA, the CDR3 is TGTGCCAGCAGACGACAGGGCCCTCCTTACGAGCAGTACTTC.

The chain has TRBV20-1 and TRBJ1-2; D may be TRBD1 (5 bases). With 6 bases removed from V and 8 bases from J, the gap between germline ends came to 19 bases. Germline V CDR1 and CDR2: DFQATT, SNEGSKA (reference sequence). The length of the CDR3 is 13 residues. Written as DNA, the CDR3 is TGCAGTGCCATTCCCACGGGGGTTGGGGGCTACACCTTC. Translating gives CSAIPTGVGGYTF.

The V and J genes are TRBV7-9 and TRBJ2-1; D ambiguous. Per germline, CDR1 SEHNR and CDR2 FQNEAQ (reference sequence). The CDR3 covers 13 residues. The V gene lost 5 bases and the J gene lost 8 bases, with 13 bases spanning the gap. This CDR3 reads CASSLRSTDEQFF. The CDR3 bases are TGTGCCAGCAGCCTTAGAAGTACCGATGAGCAGTTCTTC. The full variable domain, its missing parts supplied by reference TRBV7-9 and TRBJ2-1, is DTGVSQNPRHKITKRGQNVTFRCDPISEHNRLYWYRQTLGQGPEFLTYFQNEAQLEKSRLLSDRFSAERPKGSFSTLEIQRTEQGDSAMYLCASSLRSTDEQFFGPGTRLTVL.

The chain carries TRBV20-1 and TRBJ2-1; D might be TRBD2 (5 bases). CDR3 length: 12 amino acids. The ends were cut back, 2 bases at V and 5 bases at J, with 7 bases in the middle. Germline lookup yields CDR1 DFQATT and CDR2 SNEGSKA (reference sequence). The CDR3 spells CSARSGDNEQFF. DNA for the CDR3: TGCAGTGCTAGAAGCGGTGACAATGAGCAGTTCTTC.

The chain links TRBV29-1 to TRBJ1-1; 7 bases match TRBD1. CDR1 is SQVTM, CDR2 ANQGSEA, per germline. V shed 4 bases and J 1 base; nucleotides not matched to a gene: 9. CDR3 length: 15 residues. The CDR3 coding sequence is TGCAGCGTTGGGAACACAGGGGCAGGGAACACTGAAGCTTTCTTT. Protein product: CSVGNTGAGNTEAFF.

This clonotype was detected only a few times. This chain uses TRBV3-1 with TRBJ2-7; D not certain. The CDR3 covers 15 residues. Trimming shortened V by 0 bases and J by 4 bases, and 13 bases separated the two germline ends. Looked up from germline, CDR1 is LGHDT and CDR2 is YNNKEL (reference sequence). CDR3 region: CASSQDQAVPYEQYF. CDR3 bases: TGTGCCAGCAGCCAAGACCAGGCGGTCCCTTACGAGCAGTACTTC.

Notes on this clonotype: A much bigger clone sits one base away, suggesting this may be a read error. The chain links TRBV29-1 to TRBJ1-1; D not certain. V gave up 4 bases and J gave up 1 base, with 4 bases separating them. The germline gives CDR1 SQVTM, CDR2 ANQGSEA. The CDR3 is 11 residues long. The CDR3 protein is CSVVGNTEAFF. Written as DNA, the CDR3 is TGCAGCGTTGTAGGGAACACTGAAGCTTTCTTT.

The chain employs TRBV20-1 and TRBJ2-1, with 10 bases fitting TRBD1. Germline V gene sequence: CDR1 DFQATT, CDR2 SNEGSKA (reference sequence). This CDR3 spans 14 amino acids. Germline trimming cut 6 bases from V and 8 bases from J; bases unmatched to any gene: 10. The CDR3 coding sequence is TGCAGTGCAATAAGACAGGGGGCGGCTTATGAGCAGTTCTTC. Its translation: CSAIRQGAAYEQFF.

CDR3 protein: CASSVHLTAQETQYF. Written as DNA, the CDR3 is TGTGCCAGCAGCGTGCATTTGACCGCACAAGAGACCCAGTACTTC. The rearrangement joins TRBV5-6 to TRBJ2-5; D is unclear. The CDR3 has 15 residues. Germline V gene sequence: CDR1 SGHDT, CDR2 YYEEEE. V lost 4 bases to trimming and J lost 2 bases, with 15 bases between them.

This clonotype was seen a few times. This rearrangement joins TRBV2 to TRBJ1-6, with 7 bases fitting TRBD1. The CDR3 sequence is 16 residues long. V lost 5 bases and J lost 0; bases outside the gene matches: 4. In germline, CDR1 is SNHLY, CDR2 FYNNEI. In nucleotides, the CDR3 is TGTGCCAGCAGTTTGGGACAGCTCTCCTATAATTCACCCCTCCACTTT. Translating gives CASSLGQLSYNSPLHF.

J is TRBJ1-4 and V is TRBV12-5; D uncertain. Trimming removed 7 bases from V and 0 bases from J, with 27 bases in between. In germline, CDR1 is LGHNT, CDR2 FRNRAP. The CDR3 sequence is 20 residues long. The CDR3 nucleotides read TGTGCTAGTGCCTTCTCCGGTTGGCAGGTCAGCGCTGCAACTAATGAAAAACTGTTTTTT. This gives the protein CASAFSGWQVSAATNEKLFF.

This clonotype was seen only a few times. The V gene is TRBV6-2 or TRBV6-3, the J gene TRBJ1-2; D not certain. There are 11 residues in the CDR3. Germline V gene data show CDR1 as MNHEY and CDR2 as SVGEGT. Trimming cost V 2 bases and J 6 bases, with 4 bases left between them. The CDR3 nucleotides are TGTGCCAGCAGTTACCGGGATGGCTACACCTTC. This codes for CASSYRDGYTF.

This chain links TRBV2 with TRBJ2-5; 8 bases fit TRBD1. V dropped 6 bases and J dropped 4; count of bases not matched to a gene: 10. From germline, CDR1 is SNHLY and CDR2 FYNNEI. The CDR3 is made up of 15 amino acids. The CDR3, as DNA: TGTGCCAGCAGAGGTCAGGACAGGGTCCGAGAGACCCAGTACTTC. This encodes CASRGQDRVRETQYF.

This chain's CDR3 is CASTVTGTLNYGYTF. The CDR3 coding sequence is TGTGCCAGCACCGTAACAGGAACTCTTAACTATGGCTACACCTTC. This chain connects TRBV2 to TRBJ1-2; perhaps TRBD1 as D (5 bases). The germline V gene encodes CDR1 SNHLY and CDR2 FYNNEI. The CDR3 contains 15 residues. Trimming pared 7 bases from V and 1 base from J, leaving 16 bases between.

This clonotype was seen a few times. The CDR3: CAIGSRGAYNEQFF. CDR3 in DNA: TGTGCCATCGGTTCGCGGGGGGCCTACAATGAGCAGTTCTTC. The V and J genes are TRBV10-3 and TRBJ2-1, with 8 bases fitting TRBD2. Per the germline V gene, CDR1 is ENHRY and CDR2 is SYGVKD. V lost 8 bases to trimming and J lost 2 bases; unmatched junction nucleotides: 5. The CDR3 has 14 residues.

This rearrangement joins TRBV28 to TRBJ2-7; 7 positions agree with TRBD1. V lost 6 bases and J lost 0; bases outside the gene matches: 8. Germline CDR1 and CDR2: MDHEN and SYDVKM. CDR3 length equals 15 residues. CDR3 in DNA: TGTGCCAGCAGCTCCCCAGGGGGTTACTCCTACGAGCAGTACTTC. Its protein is CASSSPGGYSYEQYF. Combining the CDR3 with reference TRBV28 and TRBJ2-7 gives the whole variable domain DVKVTQSSRYLVKRTGEKVFLECVQDMDHENMFWYRQDPGLGLRLIYFSYDVKMKEKGDIPEGYSVSREKKERFSLILESASTNQTSMYLCASSSPGGYSYEQYFGPGTRLTVT.

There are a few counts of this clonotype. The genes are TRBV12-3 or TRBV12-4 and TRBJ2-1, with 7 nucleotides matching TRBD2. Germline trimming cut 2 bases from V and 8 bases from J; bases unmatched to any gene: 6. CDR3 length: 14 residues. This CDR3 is CASSLFGGRDEQFF. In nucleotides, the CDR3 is TGTGCCAGCAGTTTATTCGGCGGGAGAGATGAGCAGTTCTTC.

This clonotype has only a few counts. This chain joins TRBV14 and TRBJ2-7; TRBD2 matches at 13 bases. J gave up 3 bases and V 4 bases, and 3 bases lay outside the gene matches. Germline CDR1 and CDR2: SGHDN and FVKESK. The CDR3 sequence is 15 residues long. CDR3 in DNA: TGTGCCAGCAGCCCAGGACTAGCGGGGGACTACGAGCAGTACTTC. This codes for CASSPGLAGDYEQYF. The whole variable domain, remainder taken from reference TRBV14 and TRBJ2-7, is EAGVTQFPSHSVIEKGQTVTLRCDPISGHDNLYWYRRVMGKEIKFLLHFVKESKQDESGMPNNRFLAERTGGTYSTLKVQPAELEDSGVYFCASSPGLAGDYEQYFGPGTRLTVT.